These 5 T cell receptor beta chains were all obtained from the same sample, sequenced in a study of blood T cell repertoires in COVID-19. Sequencing used immunoSEQ multiplex PCR; TCRdb keeps in-frame clones, though not all of them. The table lists tens of thousands of clones, roughly 89% of them singletons. Sequences were obtained from peripheral blood. These receptors all come from a man aged 60-69 years with acute or convalescent COVID-19.

V usage is TRBV6-2 or TRBV6-3 and J usage is TRBJ1-1, with 8 bases aligning to TRBD1. Germline V gives CDR1 MNHEY, CDR2 SVGEGT. The CDR3 extends over 15 amino acids. With 0 bases clipped from V and 7 bases from J, the junction kept 7 bases outside the gene matches. The CDR3 nucleotides read TGTGCCAGCAGTTACTCGGCACAGGGGGAGAATGAAGCTTTCTTT. Translation gives CASSYSAQGENEAFF.

In its sample, this clone was seen once. The V and J genes are TRBV11-2 and TRBJ2-3; perhaps TRBD1 as D (5 bases). The ends were cut back, 0 bases at V and 2 bases at J, with 12 bases in the middle. Germline assignment: CDR1 SGHAT and CDR2 FQNNGV. The length of the CDR3 is 16 residues. CDR3 residues: CASSLDSRGHTDTQYF. The CDR3, as DNA: TGTGCCAGCAGCTTAGATTCAAGGGGCCACACAGATACGCAGTATTTT. Looking up the rest from reference TRBV11-2 and TRBJ2-3 gives the full variable domain: EAGVAQSPRYKIIEKRQSVAFWCNPISGHATLYWYQQILGQGPKLLIQFQNNGVVDDSQLPKDRFSAERLKGVDSTLKIQPAKLEDSAVYLCASSLDSRGHTDTQYFGPGTRLTVL.

V is TRBV9 and J is TRBJ2-7; D is unclear. CDR1 and CDR2 (germline): SGDLS, YYNGEE. The CDR3 contains 13 residues. The germline V and J ends were trimmed by 0 bases and 5 bases, with 9 bases remaining between them. The CDR3, as DNA: TGTGCCAGCAGCGTAGGGATTCGGGACGAGCAGTACTTC. The encoded protein is CASSVGIRDEQYF.

This chain links TRBV9 with TRBJ1-1; no clear D gene. The CDR3 is 12 amino acids. Trimming shortened V by 1 base and J by 5 bases, and 6 bases separated the two germline ends. CDR1 is SGDLS and CDR2 is YYNGEE in the germline V gene. CDR3 sequence: CASSVTETEAFF. CDR3 coding DNA: TGTGCCAGCAGCGTAACAGAAACTGAAGCTTTCTTT.

This sequence joins TRBV27 and TRBJ1-1, with D hard to call. Trimming removed 5 bases from V and 3 bases from J, with 10 bases in between. The germline V gene encodes CDR1 MNHEY and CDR2 SMNVEV (reference sequence). This CDR3 contains 13 residues. CDR3 nucleotides: TGTGCCAGCAGTCTTTTTCAGTACACTGAAGCTTTCTTT. Its translation: CASSLFQYTEAFF.